This TCR beta chain was documented in a study of T cell repertoires in cytomegalovirus infection. About the study: It was the public TCR beta signatures that indicated both CMV infection and matching HLA type.

Germline V gene data show CDR1 as SGHAT and CDR2 as FQNNGV. The CDR3 length is 15 residues. Trimming took 7 bases from V and 1 from J, leaving 13 bases between them. This clonotype was seen more than once but under ten times. TCRdb analysed the reads with MiXCR anew, one entry per CDR3 protein. This sample yields around 290,000 distinct CDR3 sequences, of which roughly 26% are seen a single time; around 13% belongs to the top ten. Sequences were obtained from PBMCs. The origin of this receptor is a human donor in good health (CMV status not recorded). Some clones in this sample may be carry-over from other donors' samples. The chain links TRBV11-2 to TRBJ2-2; D unresolved. CDR3 DNA sequence: TGTGCCAGCAATACGGACGGCCGGAACACCGGGGAGCTGTTTTTT. Protein product: CASNTDGRNTGELFF.